These T cell receptor beta chains were read from a single sample in a study of identical twins. TCRdb used MiXCR to reprocess the 5' RACE reads, holding one entry per CDR3 protein. The table has approximately 210,000 distinct CDR3 sequences, 15% to 20% seen once. The data also belong to a second study, concerning T cells expressing NK-cell markers.

The sequenced sample was CD8+ T cells sorted from blood. The receptors originated from a young woman in good health. CDR3s include the opening cysteine and the closing phenylalanine or tryptophan. A D gene is named only where the DNA matches it firmly. Rows give clone size only sometimes, using once, few, many, or a class for an expanded clone.

size	V	J	D	CDR3	DNA
NA	TRBV9	TRBJ1-2	NA	CASSGPETNYGYTF	TGTGCCAGCAGCGGTCCTGAGACTAACTATGGCTACACCTTC
few	TRBV25-1	TRBJ1-1	NA	CASSGQGLGEAFF	TGTGCCAGCAGTGGGCAGGGTCTTGGTGAAGCTTTCTTT
few	TRBV4-3	TRBJ2-1	TRBD1	CASSQATRRQGEQFF	TGCGCCAGCAGCCAAGCAACTAGAAGACAGGGTGAGCAGTTCTTC
many	TRBV6-2/TRBV6-3	TRBJ2-2	TRBD1	CASRDRDTGELFF	TGTGCCAGCAGGGACAGGGACACCGGGGAGCTGTTTTTT
NA	TRBV9	TRBJ2-1	NA	CASSVVSGRQFF	TGTGCCAGCAGCGTAGTTTCTGGTAGGCAGTTCTTC
NA	TRBV20-1	TRBJ2-1	TRBD2	CSAVKSGRADEQFF	TGCAGTGCTGTCAAAAGCGGGAGGGCAGATGAGCAGTTCTTC
few	TRBV12-3/TRBV12-4	TRBJ1-3	NA	CASSLATIYF	TGTGCCAGCAGTTTAGCCACCATATATTTT
NA	TRBV20-1	TRBJ2-3	NA	CSASIGTYGTDTQYF	TGCAGTGCTAGTATCGGGACTTATGGAACAGATACGCAGTATTTT
NA	TRBV29-1	TRBJ2-5	NA	CSTDPWTEETQYF	TGCAGCACCGACCCCTGGACAGAAGAGACCCAGTACTTC
NA	TRBV4-3	TRBJ2-1	TRBD2	CASSHVLAGVYNEQFF	TGCGCCAGCAGCCACGTCCTAGCGGGAGTATACAATGAGCAGTTCTTC
few	TRBV4-1	TRBJ2-1	NA	CASSQVAHNTYNEQFF	TGCGCCAGCAGCCAAGTCGCGCACAATACCTACAATGAGCAGTTCTTC
few	TRBV4-3	TRBJ2-1	TRBD2	CASSPVASGSYNEQFF	TGCGCCAGCAGCCCTGTAGCTAGCGGGAGTTACAATGAGCAGTTCTTC
few	TRBV4-3	TRBJ2-7	NA	CASSQEETNSYEQYF	TGCGCCAGCAGCCAAGAGGAGACTAACTCCTACGAGCAGTACTTC
NA	TRBV10-3	TRBJ2-3	NA	CAIEGDTGSRRGTDTQYF	TGTGCCATCGAAGGGGATACAGGGAGCCGACGTGGCACAGATACGCAGTATTTT
few	TRBV9	TRBJ2-5	NA	CASSVVGGETQYF	TGTGCCAGCAGCGTAGTAGGGGGGGAGACCCAGTACTTC
few	TRBV11-2	TRBJ2-5	TRBD2	CASSLSRGEVETQYF	TGTGCCAGCAGCTTATCCCGGGGGGAAGTAGAGACCCAGTACTTC
NA	TRBV12-3/TRBV12-4	TRBJ2-7	NA	CASSSPRSPAYEQYF	TGTGCCAGCAGTTCTCCGCGTTCCCCCGCCTACGAGCAGTACTTC
few	TRBV9	TRBJ2-1	TRBD2	CASSGTRGHNEQFF	TGTGCCAGCAGCGGGACTAGAGGCCACAATGAGCAGTTCTTC
NA	TRBV7-6	TRBJ2-1	TRBD2	CASTSLAGAHNEQFF	TGTGCCAGCACCTCTCTAGCGGGAGCTCACAATGAGCAGTTCTTC
NA	TRBV12-5	TRBJ2-5	TRBD1	CASGLPQGLPKETQYF	TGTGCTAGTGGTTTGCCACAGGGGCTCCCTAAAGAGACCCAGTACTTC
few	TRBV12-3/TRBV12-4	TRBJ1-4	NA	CASGSSLATNEKLFF	TGTGCCAGCGGATCCTCCCTTGCAACTAATGAAAAACTGTTTTTT
NA	TRBV13	TRBJ2-7	NA	CASSVGTPGPDEQYF	TGTGCCAGCAGCGTGGGGACACCGGGTCCCGACGAGCAGTACTTC
few	TRBV12-3/TRBV12-4	TRBJ2-3	NA	CASSPETIITDTQYF	TGTGCCAGCAGCCCCGAGACTATTATCACAGATACGCAGTATTTT
NA	TRBV27	TRBJ2-7	NA	CASSLSPSRDEQYF	TGTGCCAGCAGTTTATCCCCATCTCGGGACGAGCAGTACTTC
NA	TRBV12-3/TRBV12-4	TRBJ1-1	NA	CASTGDGTEAFF	TGTGCCAGCACCGGGGACGGGACTGAAGCTTTCTTT